The 24 T cell receptor beta chains presented below share a single source sample, sequenced in a study of memory CD4+ T cells and cytomegalovirus serostatus. Profiled with immunoSEQ multiplex PCR; TCRdb holds only in-frame clones, not every one. The data show tens of thousands of clones, roughly 84% seen once. The sort gate was single viable CD3+CD4+CD8-CD45RO+ cells for memory CD4+ T cells. Sequences were obtained from memory CD4+ T cells from blood. All receptors come from an adult in good health and CMV-seronegative. Some clones in this sample may be carry-over from other donors' samples.

This clone was recorded only once. This chain connects TRBV2 to TRBJ1-5, with 8 nucleotides matching TRBD1. This CDR3 spans 14 amino acids. Per the germline V gene, CDR1 is SNHLY and CDR2 is FYNNEI. Unmatched junction bases numbered 4, after V lost 4 bases and J lost 5 bases. In nucleotides, the CDR3 is TGTGCCAGCAGTGGGCAGGGGGCTTATCAGCCCCAGCATTTT. Its protein product is CASSGQGAYQPQHF.

This rearrangement joins TRBV6-1 to TRBJ1-2, with no clear D. The CDR3 extends over 13 amino acids. Between the trimmed V and J ends, which lost 6 bases and 2 bases, there was a span of 10 bases. The V gene's germline CDR1 is MNHNS and CDR2 SASEGT. CDR3 nucleotides: TGTGCCAGCAGGGCAGGTACGAACTATGGCTACACCTTC. Its protein product is CASRAGTNYGYTF.

This clone was counted between two and nine times. This chain links TRBV5-1 with TRBJ2-7; the match to TRBD2 covers 8 bases. Looked up from germline, CDR1 is SGHRS and CDR2 is YFSETQ. This CDR3 has 15 residues. V lost 0 bases and J lost 5; bases outside the gene matches: 7. Here the CDR3 reads CASSLAGTSVDEQYF. CDR3 DNA sequence: TGCGCCAGCAGCTTGGCCGGGACTAGTGTTGACGAGCAGTACTTC. The full variable domain, with the rest looked up from reference TRBV5-1 and TRBJ2-7, is KAGVTQTPRYLIKTRGQQVTLSCSPISGHRSVSWYQQTPGQGLQFLFEYFSETQRNKGNFPGRFSGRQFSNSRSEMNVSTLELGDSALYLCASSLAGTSVDEQYFGPGTRLTVT.

The V and J genes are TRBV19 and TRBJ2-2; the match to TRBD1 covers 8 bases. Trimming cost V 3 bases and J 4 bases; bases outside gene matches: 7. Germline-derived CDR1 and CDR2 are LNHDA and SQIVND (reference sequence). CDR3 length: 16 amino acids. The CDR3 sequence: CASSIMTGVGTGELFF. CDR3 DNA sequence: TGTGCCAGTAGTATTATGACAGGGGTGGGCACCGGGGAGCTGTTTTTT.

The J gene is TRBJ2-1, the V gene TRBV29-1; 13 nucleotides align to TRBD2. The CDR3 has 11 residues. J gave up 14 bases and V 6 bases, and 4 bases lay outside the gene matches. The germline gives CDR1 SQVTM, CDR2 ANQGSEA. The CDR3 spells CSVRTSGRKFF. In DNA, the CDR3 is TGCAGCGTCCGGACTAGCGGGAGAAAGTTCTTC.

The V and J genes are TRBV11-2 and TRBJ2-7; D ambiguous. Per germline, CDR1 SGHAT and CDR2 FQNNGV. V lost 2 bases, J lost 1 base, and 18 bases lay in between. The CDR3 is 17 amino acids. Written as DNA, the CDR3 is TGTGCCAGCAGCTTAAGGCCACAATCCTTGGCTTCCTACGAGCAGTACTTC. It translates to CASSLRPQSLASYEQYF.

The chain couples TRBV27 to TRBJ1-2; 9 bases are shared with TRBD1. The germline CDR1 and CDR2 sequences are MNHEY and SMNVEV (reference sequence). The CDR3 length is 14 residues. Trimming took 6 bases from V and 4 from J; bases not matched to a gene: 6. This CDR3 reads CASRPGQGRYGYTF. CDR3 nucleotide sequence: TGTGCCAGCAGGCCGGGACAGGGCCGCTATGGCTACACCTTC.

As concerns this clone: Different DNA sequences within this sample yield the same CDR3. V usage is TRBV7-3 and J usage is TRBJ1-1; D call uncertain. CDR1 is SGHTA, CDR2 FQGTGA, per germline. The V gene lost 1 base and the J gene lost 1 base, with 4 bases spanning the gap. The CDR3 has 13 residues. DNA of the CDR3: TGTGCCAGCAGCTTAAGACAGAACACTGAAGCTTTCTTT. It translates to CASSLRQNTEAFF. Using reference TRBV7-3 and TRBJ1-1 for the parts outside the CDR3, the full variable domain is GAGVSQTPSNKVTEKGKYVELRCDPISGHTALYWYRQSLGQGPEFLIYFQGTGAADDSGLPNDRFFAVRPEGSVSTLKIQRTERGDSAVYLCASSLRQNTEAFFGQGTRLTVV.

The genes are TRBV5-4 and TRBJ1-2; D may be TRBD1 (5 bases). CDR1 is SGHNT and CDR2 is YYREEE in the germline V gene (reference sequence). Trimming removed 3 bases from V and 8 bases from J, with 14 bases in between. The CDR3 sequence is 13 residues long. CDR3 sequence (DNA): TGTGCCAGCAGCTACTCGGGGGTCTGGGGCTACACCTTC. Translation gives CASSYSGVWGYTF. The full variable domain, with the rest looked up from reference TRBV5-4 and TRBJ1-2, is ETGVTQSPTHLIKTRGQQVTLRCSSQSGHNTVSWYQQALGQGPQFIFQYYREEENGRGNFPPRFSGLQFPNYSSELNVNALELDDSALYLCASSYSGVWGYTFGSGTRLTVV.

This chain connects TRBV2 to TRBJ2-7; D not resolved. V gave up 9 bases and J gave up 2 bases, with 17 bases separating them. Germline CDR1 reads SNHLY; CDR2 reads FYNNEI. There are 14 residues in the CDR3. For the CDR3, the DNA is TGTGCCAGTGCAGAGTCAGTATCAGCCTACGAGCAGTACTTC. Its translation is CASAESVSAYEQYF.

V usage is TRBV5-6 and J usage is TRBJ1-2; 7 bases are a match to TRBD1. CDR3 size: 14 residues. The germline V gene encodes CDR1 SGHDT and CDR2 YYEEEE. With V trimmed by 4 bases and J by 8 bases, 11 bases remained unmatched. Here the CDR3 reads CASSGPRQGYGYTF. The CDR3 DNA reads TGTGCCAGCAGCGGGCCTCGACAGGGTTACGGCTACACCTTC.

The chain uses TRBV5-4 and TRBJ2-3, with D perhaps given as TRBD1 or TRBD2 (5 bases each). V lost 4 bases and J lost 1, with 19 bases in between. The CDR3 sequence is 17 residues long. Germline lookup yields CDR1 SGHNT and CDR2 YYREEE (reference sequence). Written as DNA, the CDR3 is TGTGCCAGCAGCCCACCCCCCCTGGGGACCGGCACAGATACGCAGTATTTT. This gives the protein CASSPPPLGTGTDTQYF.

In this sample, this clone turned up once. The chain joins TRBV5-4 to TRBJ2-7; D unclear. This CDR3 spans 13 amino acids. V was cut by 5 bases and J by 6 bases, with 15 bases left in between. CDR1 is SGHNT, CDR2 YYREEE, per germline (reference sequence). The CDR3 here is CASSVGPKGEQYF. The CDR3 DNA is TGTGCCAGCAGTGTGGGCCCGAAGGGCGAGCAGTACTTC.

J is TRBJ2-7 and V is TRBV10-3, with TRBD2 matching over 9 bases. The CDR3 totals 13 residues. The V and J ends lost 11 bases and 3 bases, in that order; junction bases with no gene match: 8. Germline V lookup: CDR1 ENHRY, CDR2 SYGVKD. The DNA for the CDR3 is TGTGCCTGCACTAGCGGGCCTCACTACGAGCAGTACTTC. Encoded protein: CACTSGPHYEQYF.

The chain has TRBV5-4 and TRBJ2-3, with D tentatively TRBD2 (6 bases). Trimming left V 1 base short and J 2 bases short, with 11 bases between. Germline V gives CDR1 SGHNT, CDR2 YYREEE (reference sequence). This CDR3 has 15 residues. This CDR3 reads CASSLTSGYTDTQYF. The CDR3 DNA reads as TGTGCCAGCAGCTTGACCAGCGGGTACACAGATACGCAGTATTTT.

This sequence joins TRBV30 and TRBJ2-5; D is uncertain. Trimming shortened V by 2 bases and J by 7 bases, and 11 bases separated the two germline ends. CDR1 and CDR2 (germline): GTSNPN, SVGIG (reference sequence). This CDR3 has 12 amino acids. The CDR3 DNA sequence: TGTGCCTGGAGTCCAGCGATAGGGACCCAGTACTTC. The encoded protein is CAWSPAIGTQYF. Using reference TRBV30 and TRBJ2-5 for the parts outside the CDR3, the full variable domain is SQTIHQWPATLVQPVGSPLSLECTVEGTSNPNLYWYRQAAGRGLQLLFYSVGIGQISSEVPQNLSASRPQDRQFILSSKKLLLSDSGFYLCAWSPAIGTQYFGPGTRLLVL.

The chain has TRBV4-3 and TRBJ2-1, with D tentatively TRBD2 (6 bases). With 0 bases removed from V and 0 bases from J, the gap between germline ends came to 21 bases. The CDR3 sequence is 20 residues long. Germline lookup yields CDR1 LGHNA and CDR2 YSLEER. The CDR3 spells CASSQEPRLSSADSYNEQFF. The DNA of the CDR3 is TGCGCCAGCAGCCAAGAGCCTAGGTTGTCTAGCGCTGACTCCTACAATGAGCAGTTCTTC.

This clone appeared a few times. The chain recombines TRBV30 with TRBJ1-2; possible D gene TRBD1, 6 bases. This CDR3 contains 14 residues. Germline values: CDR1 GTSNPN, CDR2 SVGIG (reference sequence). V lost 3 bases to trimming and J lost 7 bases, with 18 bases between them. The CDR3 sequence is CAWSRDTEVGGYTF. In DNA, the CDR3 is TGTGCCTGGAGCCGGGACACGGAAGTGGGTGGCTACACCTTC.

The V call is TRBV18, the J call TRBJ2-1, with 7 bases fitting TRBD2. From germline, CDR1 is KGHSH and CDR2 LQKENI. V was pared by 10 bases and J by 0 bases, with 6 bases of the junction left unmatched. The CDR3 spans 14 residues. CDR3 sequence: CATAGGGSYNEQFF. The CDR3 DNA follows: TGTGCCACCGCTGGGGGGGGCTCCTACAATGAGCAGTTCTTC.

This clone turned up a few times. The CDR3 DNA follows: TGTGCCATCAGTTCCGACGGCCACACTGAAGCTTTCTTT. Translation: CAISSDGHTEAFF. The rearrangement joins TRBV10-3 to TRBJ1-1; D gene unclear. The germline V gene has CDR1 ENHRY and CDR2 SYGVKD. The CDR3 extends over 13 amino acids. Trimming shortened V by 5 bases and J by 3 bases, and 10 bases separated the two germline ends.

V and J are TRBV10-3 and TRBJ2-7; the match to TRBD2 covers 8 bases. V gave up 6 bases and J gave up 2 bases; unmatched junction bases: 6. Per germline, CDR1 ENHRY and CDR2 SYGVKD. The CDR3 consists of 14 residues. The CDR3 here is CAISPGGPPYEQYF. CDR3 DNA sequence: TGTGCCATCAGCCCGGGAGGGCCTCCCTACGAGCAGTACTTC.

This chain connects TRBV6-6 to TRBJ1-2; 12 bases map to TRBD1. CDR1 and CDR2 from the germline V gene are MNHNY and SVGAGI (reference sequence). V shed 6 bases and J 4 bases; nucleotides not matched to a gene: 6. This CDR3 spans 15 amino acids. Here the CDR3 DNA reads TGTGCCAGCAGACCAGGGACAGGGGGCCCCTATGGCTACACCTTC. Translating gives CASRPGTGGPYGYTF.

DNA of the CDR3: TGCGCCAGCAGCCAACAGGGTTACGAGCAGTACTTC. This translates into CASSQQGYEQYF. The V gene is TRBV10-2, the J gene TRBJ2-7, with D possibly matching TRBD1 (6 bases). Germline V gene lookup returns CDR1 WSHSY and CDR2 SAAADI. The CDR3 contains 12 residues. V dropped 6 bases and J dropped 4 bases, with 10 bases sitting between them.

Only a few counts were recorded for this clone. The chain recombines TRBV2 with TRBJ1-3; D is perhaps TRBD1 (5 bases). V lost 8 bases and J lost 4, with 9 bases in between. CDR1 is SNHLY and CDR2 is FYNNEI in the germline V gene. The CDR3 is made up of 12 amino acids. CDR3 sequence (DNA): TGTGCCAGCGGGGCAGGAGGAAACACCATATATTTT. It specifies CASGAGGNTIYF.